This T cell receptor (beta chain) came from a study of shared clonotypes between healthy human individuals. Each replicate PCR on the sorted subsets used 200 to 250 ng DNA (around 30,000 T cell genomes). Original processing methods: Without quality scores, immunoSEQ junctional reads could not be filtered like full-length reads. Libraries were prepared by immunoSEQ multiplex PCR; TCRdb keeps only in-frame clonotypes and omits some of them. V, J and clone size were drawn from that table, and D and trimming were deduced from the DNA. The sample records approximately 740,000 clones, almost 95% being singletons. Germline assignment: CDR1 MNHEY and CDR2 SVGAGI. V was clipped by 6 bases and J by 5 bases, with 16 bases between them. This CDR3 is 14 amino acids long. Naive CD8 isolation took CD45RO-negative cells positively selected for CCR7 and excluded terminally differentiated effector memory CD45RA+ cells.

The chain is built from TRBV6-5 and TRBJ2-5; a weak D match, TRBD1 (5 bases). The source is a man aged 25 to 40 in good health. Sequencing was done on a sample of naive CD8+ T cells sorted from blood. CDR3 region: CASRRIQGWETQYF. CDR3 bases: TGTGCCAGCAGGAGAATCCAGGGTTGGGAGACCCAGTACTTC.